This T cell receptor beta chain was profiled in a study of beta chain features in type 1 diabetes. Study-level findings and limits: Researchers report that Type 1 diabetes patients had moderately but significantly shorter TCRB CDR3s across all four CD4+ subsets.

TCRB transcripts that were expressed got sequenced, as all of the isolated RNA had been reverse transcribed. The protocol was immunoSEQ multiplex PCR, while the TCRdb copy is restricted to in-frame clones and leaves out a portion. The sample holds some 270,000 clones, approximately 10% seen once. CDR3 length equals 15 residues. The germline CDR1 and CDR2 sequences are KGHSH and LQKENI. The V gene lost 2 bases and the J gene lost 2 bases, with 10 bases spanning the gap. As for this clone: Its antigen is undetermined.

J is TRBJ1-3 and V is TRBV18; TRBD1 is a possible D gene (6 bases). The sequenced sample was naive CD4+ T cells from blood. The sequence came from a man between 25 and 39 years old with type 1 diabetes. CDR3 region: CASSPTGSTGNTIYF. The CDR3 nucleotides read TGTGCCAGCTCACCAACAGGGAGTACTGGAAACACCATATATTTT.